This T cell receptor (beta chain) is drawn from a study of T-cell memory formation after mild COVID-19. TCRdb ran MiXCR on the 5' RACE reads and lists one entry per CDR3 protein. This table holds 250,000 to 350,000 distinct CDR3 sequences, more than 15% found once. Per the germline V gene, CDR1 is LNHDA and CDR2 is SQIVND (reference sequence). After removal of 1 base from V and 6 bases from J, the junction contained 9 bases not matched to a gene. The CDR3 has 16 residues. The genes are TRBV19 and TRBJ2-1; TRBD2 matches 7 bases. Sequencing input: PBMCs or a T cell subset sorted from them (not recorded which). The TCR sequence derives from a young man who had mild COVID-19 (a few samples of this study predate the infection). Cell type and time point are not known. The CDR3 DNA reads as TGTGCCAGTAGTATAGGCGGGGGATTTCTAAGCAATGAGCAGTTCTTC. Residues: CASSIGGGFLSNEQFF.